The 21 T cell receptor beta chains presented below share a single source sample, sequenced in a study of T-cell memory formation after mild COVID-19. Each CDR3 protein gets one entry after TCRdb re-called the 5' RACE reads with MiXCR. This repertoire shows 300,000 to 400,000 distinct CDR3 sequences, around 14% found once; its top ten account for around 22%. Sequences were obtained from PBMCs or a T cell subset sorted from them (not recorded which). These TCRs come from a man aged 18 to 30 who had mild COVID-19 (a few samples of this study predate the infection). Cell type and time point are not known.

This clonotype was counted only a few times. The chain combines TRBV20-1 with TRBJ2-3; maybe TRBD1 (6 bases). Germline assignment: CDR1 DFQATT and CDR2 SNEGSKA (reference sequence). The CDR3 sequence is 13 residues long. V lost 3 bases, J lost 2 bases, and 9 bases lay in between. CDR3 DNA sequence: TGCAGTGCTAGCTCAGGGGCCACAGATACGCAGTATTTT. It codes for CSASSGATDTQYF.

There are a few counts of this clonotype. The chain combines TRBV12-5 with TRBJ1-1; D possibly corresponds to TRBD1 (5 bases). The CDR3 spans 15 residues. Germline V CDR1 and CDR2: LGHNT, FRNRAP. Trimming stripped 3 bases from V and 10 bases from J, with 21 bases between. The CDR3 bases are TGTGCTAGTGGTTTCCCATTCCGGGACCTAGGGCGAGCTTTCTTT. Amino acids: CASGFPFRDLGRAFF.

This clonotype was detected ten times or more. A junction boundary mismatches the germline segment, possibly from a read error. J is TRBJ2-1 and V is TRBV12-3 or TRBV12-4; a possible D gene is TRBD1 (5 bases). The CDR3 consists of 12 residues. The DNA of the CDR3 is TGTGCCAGCAGTCCAGTGGGGCGGCTACCGGTCTTC. This translates into CASSPVGRLPVF.

The CDR3 protein is CASSLAWRQGLYGYTF. Written as DNA, the CDR3 is TGTGCCAGCAGCTTAGCGTGGCGACAGGGACTCTATGGCTACACCTTC. The chain uses TRBV7-9 and TRBJ1-2, with 7 nucleotides matching TRBD1. V lost 0 bases to trimming and J lost 4 bases; unmatched junction nucleotides: 8. Germline-derived CDR1 and CDR2 are SEHNR and FQNEAQ (reference sequence). The CDR3 is made up of 16 amino acids.

This clonotype was recorded at least ten times. This chain connects TRBV20-1 to TRBJ2-7; 7 bases are shared with TRBD1. The V segment lost 1 base and the J segment 4 bases; nucleotides outside the gene matches: 7. Germline CDR1 DFQATT, CDR2 SNEGSKA (reference sequence). The CDR3 is 14 residues long. The CDR3 here is CSARATGQKYEQYV. The CDR3 coding sequence is TGCAGTGCTAGAGCCACGGGACAGAAATACGAGCAGTACGTC.

This clonotype was observed a few times. This chain links TRBV7-2 with TRBJ2-3; TRBD2 matches 13 bases. This CDR3 has 16 residues. V was pared by 5 bases and J by 2 bases, with 4 bases of the junction left unmatched. From germline, CDR1 is SGHTA and CDR2 FQGNSA. The CDR3 here is CASSEGLAGPTDTQYF. In nucleotides, the CDR3 is TGTGCCAGCAGCGAGGGACTAGCGGGGCCCACAGATACGCAGTATTTT. The variable domain in full, with the rest retrieved from reference TRBV7-2 and TRBJ2-3, is GAGVSQSPSNKVTEKGKDVELRCDPISGHTALYWYRQSLGQGLEFLIYFQGNSAPDKSGLPSDRFSAERTGGSVSTLTIQRTQQEDSAVYLCASSEGLAGPTDTQYFGPGTRLTVL.

This clonotype was counted at least ten times. J is TRBJ2-6 and V is TRBV21-1; the table's D gene call, TRBD1, was not cross checked with the DNA. TRBV21-1 is shown as a pseudogene. The CDR3 runs 19 residues. The CDR3 reads CASSLFRQGSSSGANVLTF. As DNA, the CDR3 is TGTGCCAGCTCCCTCTTTAGACAGGGGTCAAGCTCTGGGGCCAACGTCCTGACTTTC.

V usage is TRBV29-1 and J usage is TRBJ2-2, with D unresolved. Between the trimmed V and J ends, which lost 5 bases and 1 base, there was a span of 8 bases. Germline-derived CDR1 and CDR2 are SQVTM and ANQGSEA. The CDR3 is 13 residues long. CDR3 coding DNA: TGCAGCGTTCGGACGGGGAACACCGGGGAGCTGTTTTTT. Its protein product is CSVRTGNTGELFF.

The table lists this clonotype with a few counts. In DNA form, the CDR3 reads TGTGCCAGCAGGCGACAGAGCCCTAATGAAAAACTGTTTTTT. Protein sequence: CASRRQSPNEKLFF. The V gene is TRBV12-3 or TRBV12-4, the J gene TRBJ1-4; D is perhaps TRBD1 (5 bases). This CDR3 comprises 14 residues. Trimming removed 6 bases at V and 3 bases at J, with 11 bases between.

Many counts were recorded for this clonotype. The chain couples TRBV7-2 to TRBJ2-3; no reliable D call. Germline assignment: CDR1 SGHTA and CDR2 FQGNSA. This CDR3 contains 12 residues. Trimming removed 4 bases at V and 6 bases at J, with 8 bases between. In DNA, the CDR3 is TGTGCCAGCAGCTCAGGATGGGATACGCAGTATTTT. It yields the protein CASSSGWDTQYF.

A few counts support this clonotype. This chain uses TRBV5-1 with TRBJ1-4; D not certain. The ends were cut back, 5 bases at V and 5 bases at J, with 10 bases in the middle. This CDR3 contains 13 residues. The germline V gene encodes CDR1 SGHRS and CDR2 YFSETQ. CDR3 in amino acids: CASRPGGNEKLFF. In nucleotides, the CDR3 is TGCGCCAGCAGGCCGGGCGGGAATGAAAAACTGTTTTTT.

This clonotype was counted between two and nine times. The V gene is TRBV19, the J gene TRBJ2-4; tentative D call: TRBD2 (6 bases). The V and J ends lost 7 bases and 3 bases respectively, with 13 bases between them. CDR3 length: 14 amino acids. CDR1 LNHDA and CDR2 SQIVND come from the germline V gene (reference sequence). CDR3 DNA: TGTGCCAGTAAAAGGGGACTGGGCAAAAACATTCAGTACTTC. Its protein is CASKRGLGKNIQYF.

This clonotype was counted many times. The chain carries TRBV7-9 and TRBJ1-3; 9 nucleotides match TRBD1. Losses at the gene ends were 4 bases for V and 4 bases for J; bases not matched to a gene: 2. The CDR3 spans 14 residues. Per the germline V gene, CDR1 is SEHNR and CDR2 is FQNEAQ (reference sequence). CDR3 in amino acids: CASSSGQGGNTIYF. The CDR3 DNA is TGTGCCAGCAGCTCCGGACAGGGGGGAAACACCATATATTTT.

This clonotype was observed a few times. The rearrangement uses TRBV7-9 and TRBJ2-6; D is unclear. The CDR3 consists of 15 residues. Trimming cost V 5 bases and J 4 bases, with 12 bases left between them. Germline loops: CDR1 SEHNR, CDR2 FQNEAQ (reference sequence). The CDR3 here is CASSPGLAGANVLTF. The CDR3 nucleotides read TGTGCCAGCAGCCCCGGGTTGGCCGGGGCCAACGTCCTGACTTTC.

This clonotype has only a few counts. The V and J genes are TRBV7-7 and TRBJ2-5; D gene uncertain. The CDR3 has 14 residues. The germline CDR1 and CDR2 sequences are SSHAT and FNYEAQ (reference sequence). V shed 2 bases and J shed 2 bases, with 9 bases lying between them. DNA of the CDR3: TGTGCCAGCAGCTTAAACATGGGACAAGAGACCCAGTACTTC. This translates into CASSLNMGQETQYF.

The chain uses TRBV5-5 and TRBJ1-1, with unresolved D. Germline V gene lookup returns CDR1 SGHKS and CDR2 YYEKEE (reference sequence). V was cut by 1 base and J by 0 bases, with 7 bases left in between. This CDR3 is 14 amino acids long. The CDR3 here is CASSLFPMNTEAFF. The CDR3 coding sequence is TGTGCCAGCAGCTTGTTCCCTATGAACACTGAAGCTTTCTTT.

CDR3 amino acids: CASSVDRGHSPLHF. The CDR3 DNA follows: TGCGCCAGCAGCGTTGACAGGGGTCATTCACCCCTCCACTTT. V is TRBV5-1 and J is TRBJ1-6, with 8 bases lining up with TRBD1. V was pared by 4 bases and J by 8 bases, with 5 bases of the junction left unmatched. This CDR3 is 14 amino acids long. Per the germline V gene, CDR1 is SGHRS and CDR2 is YFSETQ. The variable domain in full, with the rest retrieved from reference TRBV5-1 and TRBJ1-6, is KAGVTQTPRYLIKTRGQQVTLSCSPISGHRSVSWYQQTPGQGLQFLFEYFSETQRNKGNFPGRFSGRQFSNSRSEMNVSTLELGDSALYLCASSVDRGHSPLHFGNGTRLTVT.

The rearrangement joins TRBV29-1 to TRBJ2-1, with 7 bases aligning to TRBD1. Germline V lookup: CDR1 SQVTM, CDR2 ANQGSEA. J gave up 12 bases and V 6 bases, and 14 bases lay outside the gene matches. The CDR3 has 13 amino acids. This chain's CDR3 is CSVGQALSIGQFF. Written as DNA, the CDR3 is TGCAGCGTAGGACAGGCCCTCTCTATCGGGCAGTTCTTC.

This clonotype came up a few times. V gene TRBV14 combines with J gene TRBJ1-2, with 8 positions matching TRBD1. V lost 11 bases to trimming and J lost 3 bases; unmatched junction nucleotides: 14. Germline V gives CDR1 SGHDN, CDR2 FVKESK. The CDR3 extends over 15 amino acids. Here the CDR3 DNA reads TGTGCCCGGAGACAGGGGTCTATATTGTACTATGGCTACACCTTC. It encodes CARRQGSILYYGYTF.

This clonotype was observed at least ten times. V is TRBV5-1 and J is TRBJ2-5, with D maybe TRBD2 (7 bases). This CDR3 comprises 14 residues. V was pared by 9 bases and J by 1 base, with 16 bases between. Germline V CDR1 and CDR2: SGHRS, YFSETQ. CDR3 coding DNA: TGCGCCACCAATAGGGGGACTACCCAAGAGACCCAGTACTTC. Residues: CATNRGTTQETQYF. The full variable domain, its missing parts supplied by reference TRBV5-1 and TRBJ2-5, is KAGVTQTPRYLIKTRGQQVTLSCSPISGHRSVSWYQQTPGQGLQFLFEYFSETQRNKGNFPGRFSGRQFSNSRSEMNVSTLELGDSALYLCATNRGTTQETQYFGPGTRLLVL.

This clonotype was counted between two and nine times. V and J are TRBV20-1 and TRBJ1-1, with D perhaps matching TRBD1 (5 bases). The CDR3 is 12 residues long. Germline V gene sequence: CDR1 DFQATT, CDR2 SNEGSKA (reference sequence). The V and J ends lost 5 bases and 1 base respectively, with 8 bases between them. The CDR3 sequence: CSALDRNTEAFF. In DNA, the CDR3 is TGCAGTGCTCTCGACAGGAACACTGAAGCTTTCTTT.